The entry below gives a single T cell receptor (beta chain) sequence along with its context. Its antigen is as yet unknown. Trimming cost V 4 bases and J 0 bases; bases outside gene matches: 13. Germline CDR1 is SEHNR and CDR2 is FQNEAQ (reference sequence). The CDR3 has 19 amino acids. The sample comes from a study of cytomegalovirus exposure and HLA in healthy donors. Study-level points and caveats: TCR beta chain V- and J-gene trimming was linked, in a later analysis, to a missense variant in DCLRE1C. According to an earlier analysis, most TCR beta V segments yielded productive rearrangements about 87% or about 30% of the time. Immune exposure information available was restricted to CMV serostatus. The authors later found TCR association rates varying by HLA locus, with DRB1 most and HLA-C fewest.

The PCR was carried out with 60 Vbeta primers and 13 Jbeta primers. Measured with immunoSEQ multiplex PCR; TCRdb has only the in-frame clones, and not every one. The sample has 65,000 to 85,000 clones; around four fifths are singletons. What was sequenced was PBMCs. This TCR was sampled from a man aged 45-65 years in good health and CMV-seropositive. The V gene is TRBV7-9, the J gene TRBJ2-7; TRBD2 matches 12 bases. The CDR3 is CASSSEPGLAGLSSYEQYF. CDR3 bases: TGTGCCAGCAGCTCAGAACCGGGACTAGCGGGCCTCAGCTCCTACGAGCAGTACTTC. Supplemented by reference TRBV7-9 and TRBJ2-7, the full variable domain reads DTGVSQNPRHKITKRGQNVTFRCDPISEHNRLYWYRQTLGQGPEFLTYFQNEAQLEKSRLLSDRFSAERPKGSFSTLEIQRTEQGDSAMYLCASSSEPGLAGLSSYEQYFGPGTRLTVT.